A selection of T cell receptor beta chains follows, all from one sample in a study of response to subunit inactivated influenza vaccine. TCRdb analysed the RT-PCR reads with MiXCR anew, one entry per CDR3 protein. The sample lists roughly 760,000 distinct CDR3 sequences, approximately 22% occurring once. This specimen was PBMCs from blood, taken 5 to 6 days after vaccination. These receptor sequences come from a man aged 45-65 years who received an inactivated influenza vaccine. CDR3s leave out the opening cysteine and the closing phenylalanine or tryptophan. The order of the fields is J gene, V gene, CDR3 protein.

TRBJ2-7 | TRBV6-2/TRBV6-3 | ASSYSERREQY
TRBJ1-2 | TRBV12-3/TRBV12-4 | ASWDDGYT
TRBJ2-4 | TRBV29-1 | SVRTFPGRLAKNIQY
TRBJ2-5 | TRBV2 | ASTPGIAGVLETQY
TRBJ2-1 | TRBV12-3/TRBV12-4 | ASRGGLAGGPYSEQF
TRBJ2-1 | TRBV12-3/TRBV12-4 | ASSPQGVRNEQF
TRBJ2-3 | TRBV6-1 | ASSRREVDTQY
TRBJ1-1 | TRBV6-1 | ASSGTGGITEAF
TRBJ2-5 | TRBV6-1 | ASMKGAGGQETQY
TRBJ2-1 | TRBV7-9 | ASSLEVGYNEQF
TRBJ2-1 | TRBV9 | ASSVGDNLRRGEQF
TRBJ2-1 | TRBV10-2 | ASSESFTSGGNEQF
TRBJ2-1 | TRBV11-2 | ASSVRLREKQF
TRBJ2-1 | TRBV12-3/TRBV12-4 | ASSQDSQLEQF
TRBJ2-1 | TRBV6-5 | ASSSVGGGNEQF
TRBJ2-7 | TRBV4-2 | ASSQANTDYYEQY